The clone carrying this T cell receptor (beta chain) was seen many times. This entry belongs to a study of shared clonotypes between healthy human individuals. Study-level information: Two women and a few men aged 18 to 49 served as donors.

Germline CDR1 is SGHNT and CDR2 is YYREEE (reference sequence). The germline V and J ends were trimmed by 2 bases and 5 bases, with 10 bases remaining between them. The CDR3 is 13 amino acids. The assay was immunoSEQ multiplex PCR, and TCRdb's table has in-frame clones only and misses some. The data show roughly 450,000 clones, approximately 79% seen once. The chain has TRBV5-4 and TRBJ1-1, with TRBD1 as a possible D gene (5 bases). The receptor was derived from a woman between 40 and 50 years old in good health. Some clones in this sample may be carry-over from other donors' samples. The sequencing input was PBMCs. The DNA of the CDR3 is TGTGCCAGCAGCTTTGACAGAGATACTGAAGCTTTCTTT. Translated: CASSFDRDTEAFF.